These 29 T cell receptor beta chains share one sample of origin, sequenced in a study of blood T cell repertoires in COVID-19. Repertoires were generated with immunoSEQ multiplex PCR, while TCRdb's copy carries only in-frame clones and drops some. The sample includes about 430,000 clones, over 75% of them seen just once. Specimen: PBMCs or T cells enriched from blood (not recorded which). All receptors derive from a woman in her late teens or twenties who had been exposed to COVID-19.

This chain links TRBV19 with TRBJ1-1; D may be TRBD1 (6 bases). Germline V gene sequence: CDR1 LNHDA, CDR2 SQIVND (reference sequence). V dropped 6 bases and J dropped 1 base, with 15 bases sitting between them. The CDR3 covers 15 residues. CDR3 amino acids: CASSPGQTTNTEAFF. The CDR3 DNA is TGTGCCAGTAGCCCAGGACAGACTACGAACACTGAAGCTTTCTTT.

This chain uses TRBV18 with TRBJ2-7, with TRBD2 identical over 12 bases. The CDR3 is 16 residues long. The germline CDR1 and CDR2 sequences are KGHSH and LQKENI. The V segment lost 2 bases and the J segment 3 bases; nucleotides outside the gene matches: 5. The CDR3 coding sequence is TGTGCCAGCTCACCAAGGACTAGCGGGATCAACTACGAGCAGTACTTC. Translation: CASSPRTSGINYEQYF.

V and J are TRBV7-9 and TRBJ2-1; 10 bases match TRBD2. This CDR3 spans 14 amino acids. Per germline, CDR1 SEHNR and CDR2 FQNEAQ (reference sequence). J gave up 5 bases and V 8 bases, and 6 bases lay outside the gene matches. The CDR3 region is CASLRTSGNNEQFF. The CDR3, as DNA: TGTGCCAGCCTCAGGACTAGCGGAAACAATGAGCAGTTCTTC.

The chain links TRBV28 to TRBJ2-1; 10 bases are a match to TRBD2. CDR1 is MDHEN, CDR2 SYDVKM, per germline. The CDR3 runs to 13 residues. V lost 5 bases to trimming and J lost 7 bases; unmatched junction nucleotides: 2. CDR3 in amino acids: CASSRTSGNEQFF. The CDR3 DNA is TGTGCCAGCAGTAGGACTAGCGGTAATGAGCAGTTCTTC. Looking up the rest from reference TRBV28 and TRBJ2-1 gives the full variable domain: DVKVTQSSRYLVKRTGEKVFLECVQDMDHENMFWYRQDPGLGLRLIYFSYDVKMKEKGDIPEGYSVSREKKERFSLILESASTNQTSMYLCASSRTSGNEQFFGPGTRLTVL.

This chain connects TRBV4-1 to TRBJ1-5; the match to TRBD1 covers 8 bases. The germline gives CDR1 MGHRA, CDR2 YSYEKL. The trim removed 1 base at V and 0 bases at J, leaving 2 bases unmatched. This CDR3 has 16 amino acids. CDR3 DNA sequence: TGCGCCAGCAGCCAAGGACAGGGGTATAGCAATCAGCCCCAGCATTTT. Translating it yields CASSQGQGYSNQPQHF.

The rearrangement uses TRBV19 and TRBJ2-2; 7 bases align to TRBD1. CDR3 size: 21 residues. V lost 7 bases and J lost 0; bases outside the gene matches: 23. Germline CDR1 reads LNHDA; CDR2 reads SQIVND (reference sequence). The CDR3 nucleotides are TGTGCCAGTACTGTTGGGTTATGGGCGAACTTGGACAGGCCGAACACCGGGGAGCTGTTTTTT. It specifies CASTVGLWANLDRPNTGELFF.

The chain links TRBV15 to TRBJ1-1; 9 bases line up with TRBD1. V shed 9 bases and J 2 bases; nucleotides not matched to a gene: 13. The CDR3 runs to 16 residues. The germline V gene encodes CDR1 LNHNV and CDR2 YYDKDF (reference sequence). CDR3 residues: CATDRGTGRVNTEAFF. The CDR3 DNA sequence: TGTGCCACTGACCGCGGGACAGGGAGGGTCAACACTGAAGCTTTCTTT. Using reference TRBV15 and TRBJ1-1 for the parts outside the CDR3, the full variable domain is DAMVIQNPRYQVTQFGKPVTLSCSQTLNHNVMYWYQQKSSQAPKLLFHYYDKDFNNEADTPDNFQSRRPNTSFCFLDIRSPGLGDTAMYLCATDRGTGRVNTEAFFGQGTRLTVV.

The chain has TRBV2 and TRBJ1-4; D uncertain. The length of the CDR3 is 14 residues. Trimming removed 3 bases from V and 1 base from J, with 6 bases in between. Germline CDR1 reads SNHLY; CDR2 reads FYNNEI. The CDR3 here is CASSDRLTNEKLFF. CDR3 nucleotides: TGTGCCAGCAGTGACCGTCTAACTAATGAAAAACTGTTTTTT.

This clone was detected once. The CDR3 coding sequence is TGTGCCAGCTCACCACCCGACAGGCCGGGATACGAGCAGTACTTC. It codes for CASSPPDRPGYEQYF. The rearrangement joins TRBV18 to TRBJ2-7; the D gene is possibly TRBD1 (6 bases). V dropped 0 bases and J dropped 4 bases, with 13 bases sitting between them. The CDR3 totals 15 residues. Germline CDR1 KGHSH, CDR2 LQKENI.

This clone was seen once. The rearrangement joins TRBV25-1 to TRBJ1-5, with a weak D call TRBD1 (6 bases). CDR1 is MGHDK and CDR2 is SYGVNS in the germline V gene. CDR3 length: 13 residues. The V end was cut by 3 bases, the J end by 9 bases, with 12 bases between. The CDR3 region has the DNA TGTGCCAGCAGTGAGTCAGGGGTCGGGCCCCAGCATTTT. Residues: CASSESGVGPQHF.

V gene TRBV6-5 combines with J gene TRBJ2-3; tentative D call: TRBD2 (6 bases). Germline loops: CDR1 MNHEY, CDR2 SVGAGI. The CDR3 has 15 amino acids. Trimming took off 6 bases at V and 0 bases at J, with 13 bases between the two ends. CDR3 region: CASSTRSGSTDTQYF. The CDR3, as DNA: TGTGCCAGCAGCACCAGGAGCGGGAGCACAGATACGCAGTATTTT.

V and J are TRBV5-1 and TRBJ2-2; no clear D. Trimming cost V 0 bases and J 4 bases, with 13 bases left between them. This CDR3 contains 16 residues. The V gene's germline CDR1 is SGHRS and CDR2 YFSETQ. CDR3 residues: CASSLELAPGTGELFF. Written as DNA, the CDR3 is TGCGCCAGCAGCTTGGAACTGGCCCCGGGCACCGGGGAGCTGTTTTTT.

This clone was seen more than once but under ten times. V and J are TRBV5-6 and TRBJ1-2; D gene uncertain. CDR1 is SGHDT and CDR2 is YYEEEE in the germline V gene. Trimming shortened V by 2 bases and J by 5 bases, and 13 bases separated the two germline ends. The CDR3 loop spans 14 amino acids. CDR3 in DNA: TGTGCCAGCAGCTTTGGAGCCCAACCTTATGGCTACACCTTC. Its translation is CASSFGAQPYGYTF.

The chain couples TRBV7-3 to TRBJ2-5, with a possible D match to TRBD2 (7 bases). With 3 bases removed from V and 4 bases from J, the gap between germline ends came to 12 bases. CDR1 is SGHTA and CDR2 is FQGTGA in the germline V gene. CDR3 size: 14 residues. Written as DNA, the CDR3 is TGTGCCAGCAGCTTCGGGGGGCAGGGAGAGACCCAGTACTTC. Its translation is CASSFGGQGETQYF.

V gene TRBV11-1 combines with J gene TRBJ2-7, with TRBD2 identical over 11 bases. In germline, CDR1 is SGHAT, CDR2 FQDESV (reference sequence). The CDR3 is 16 residues long. The junction had 9 bases not matched to a gene; V was cut back by 1 base and J by 7 bases. The CDR3 nucleotides read TGTGCCAGCAGCTTAGATATTCTAGCGGGAGGACGGGAGCAGTACTTC. This gives the protein CASSLDILAGGREQYF.

The chain joins TRBV21-1 to TRBJ2-6; the D segment call TRBD1 is taken from the table without a DNA check. TRBV21-1 is assigned pseudogene status. This CDR3 has 18 residues. CDR3 protein: CASSKSRGGASGANVLTF. The CDR3 DNA sequence: TGTGCCAGCAGCAAAAGCAGAGGGGGAGCCTCTGGGGCCAACGTCCTGACTTTC.

J is TRBJ2-3 and V is TRBV2; D unclear. The CDR3 runs to 16 residues. Germline V lookup: CDR1 SNHLY, CDR2 FYNNEI. Deletions cut 0 bases from V and 1 base from J, with 11 bases between. The CDR3 coding sequence is TGTGCCAGCAGTGAAGCGGTCAAACCGGGCACAGATACGCAGTATTTT. It is translated as CASSEAVKPGTDTQYF.

As to this clone: Other DNA sequences of this sample code for an identical CDR3. The chain carries TRBV28 and TRBJ2-1, with D hard to call. The CDR3 has 12 amino acids. The V end lost 5 bases, the J end lost 4 bases, and 6 bases lay between the germline ends. Germline CDR1 reads MDHEN; CDR2 reads SYDVKM. The CDR3 region is CASSLQYNEQFF. As DNA, the CDR3 is TGTGCCAGCAGTCTTCAGTACAATGAGCAGTTCTTC.

To note about this clone: Distinct nucleotide sequences in the sample also encode this CDR3. The V gene is TRBV27, the J gene TRBJ2-7; D gene ambiguous. Germline V gene lookup returns CDR1 MNHEY and CDR2 SMNVEV (reference sequence). V gave up 2 bases and J gave up 1 base, with 6 bases separating them. The CDR3 has 13 residues. As DNA, the CDR3 is TGTGCCAGCAGTTTAGGCCTTTCCTACGAGCAGTACTTC. Its translation: CASSLGLSYEQYF.

The chain carries TRBV21-1 and TRBJ1-5; TRBD1, the D gene given by the table, was not confirmed from the DNA. TRBV21-1 is shown as a pseudogene. This CDR3 has 13 residues. CDR3 sequence (DNA): TGTGCCAGCAGGGAAACAGGGCCCCGGCCCCAGCATTTT. It encodes CASRETGPRPQHF.

The CDR3 region is CASSLRGQDDGELFF. The CDR3 DNA follows: TGTGCCAGCAGCTTAAGGGGACAGGACGACGGGGAGCTGTTTTTT. The rearrangement uses TRBV7-3 and TRBJ2-2; TRBD1 agrees at 8 bases. Germline assignment: CDR1 SGHTA and CDR2 FQGTGA. The CDR3 length is 15 residues. V lost 1 base and J lost 7; bases outside the gene matches: 5.

The chain links TRBV15 to TRBJ2-1, with a weak D call TRBD2 (6 bases). The CDR3 is 16 residues long. Trimming shortened V by 4 bases and J by 0 bases, and 13 bases separated the two germline ends. Germline CDR1 LNHNV, CDR2 YYDKDF (reference sequence). The CDR3, as DNA: TGTGCCACCAGCAATTTAGCGGTAAGCTCCTACAATGAGCAGTTCTTC. Translating gives CATSNLAVSSYNEQFF.

The chain recombines TRBV6-5 with TRBJ1-5, with TRBD1 identical over 10 bases. With 7 bases clipped from V and 3 bases from J, the junction kept 6 bases outside the gene matches. Germline CDR1 and CDR2: MNHEY and SVGAGI. The CDR3 has 15 amino acids. The CDR3 protein is CASTVGTGDNQPQHF. The CDR3 DNA reads as TGTGCCAGCACTGTGGGGACAGGGGACAATCAGCCCCAGCATTTT.

The rearrangement uses TRBV9 and TRBJ2-3; 7 positions agree with TRBD2. Germline lookup yields CDR1 SGDLS and CDR2 YYNGEE. The CDR3 loop spans 15 amino acids. Germline trimming cut 2 bases from V and 2 bases from J; bases unmatched to any gene: 5. CDR3 sequence (DNA): TGTGCCAGCAGCGTTAGCGGGCACGTCACAGATACGCAGTATTTT. Translated, it gives CASSVSGHVTDTQYF. Combining the CDR3 with reference TRBV9 and TRBJ2-3 gives the whole variable domain DSGVTQTPKHLITATGQRVTLRCSPRSGDLSVYWYQQSLDQGLQFLIQYYNGEERAKGNILERFSAQQFPDLHSELNLSSLELGDSALYFCASSVSGHVTDTQYFGPGTRLTVL.

This clone was recorded once. CDR3 amino acids: CASSAGVGTGIYEQYF. The CDR3 bases are TGTGCCAGCAGTGCGGGGGTCGGGACAGGGATATACGAGCAGTACTTC. V is TRBV6-1 and J is TRBJ2-7; 9 bases match TRBD1. Germline trimming cut 4 bases from V and 4 bases from J; bases unmatched to any gene: 11. CDR3 length: 16 amino acids. The germline V gene has CDR1 MNHNS and CDR2 SASEGT.

The chain has TRBV6-5 and TRBJ2-3; 9 bases are a match to TRBD1. From germline, CDR1 is MNHEY and CDR2 SVGAGI. Trimming cost V 6 bases and J 4 bases; bases outside gene matches: 2. This CDR3 comprises 13 residues. Here the CDR3 reads CASSRTGADTQYF. CDR3 coding DNA: TGTGCCAGCAGCAGGACAGGGGCAGATACGCAGTATTTT.

The chain recombines TRBV2 with TRBJ2-5, with a tentative D call TRBD1 (6 bases). Germline assignment: CDR1 SNHLY and CDR2 FYNNEI. The CDR3 covers 12 residues. The V end lost 8 bases, the J end lost 0 bases, and 7 bases lay between the germline ends. The CDR3, as DNA: TGTGCCAGCCGGGACAACCAAGAGACCCAGTACTTC. Its translation: CASRDNQETQYF.

The CDR3: CASSLALGGTDTQYF. CDR3 DNA sequence: TGCGCCAGCAGCTTGGCCTTAGGGGGCACAGATACGCAGTATTTT. The genes are TRBV5-1 and TRBJ2-3, with D tentatively TRBD1 (5 bases). The CDR3 is 15 residues long. The V gene's germline CDR1 is SGHRS and CDR2 YFSETQ. V shed 0 bases and J shed 1 base, with 9 bases lying between them. Supplemented by reference TRBV5-1 and TRBJ2-3, the full variable domain reads KAGVTQTPRYLIKTRGQQVTLSCSPISGHRSVSWYQQTPGQGLQFLFEYFSETQRNKGNFPGRFSGRQFSNSRSEMNVSTLELGDSALYLCASSLALGGTDTQYFGPGTRLTVL.

This clone occurred once. DNA for the CDR3: TGTGCCAGCAGCCAAGAGGCAACCAGGGGGCGGGAAGGCTACACCTTC. Its protein product is CASSQEATRGREGYTF. The chain joins TRBV3-1 (or the pseudogene TRBV3-2) to TRBJ1-2; 8 positions agree with TRBD1. V shed 0 bases and J 8 bases; nucleotides not matched to a gene: 11. The germline CDR1 and CDR2 sequences are LGHDT and YNNKEL (reference sequence). The CDR3 contains 16 residues.